The 20 T cell receptor beta chains presented below share a single source sample, sequenced in a study of CD4+ T cells in melanoma. The protocol was immunoSEQ multiplex PCR, while the TCRdb copy is restricted to in-frame clones and leaves out a portion. The table includes about 10,000 clones, about 73% detected once. Sequencing was performed on cells from a culture (not recorded whether cultured in vitro). These TCRs come from a human donor with melanoma.

The chain uses TRBV18 and TRBJ1-2; TRBD1 is a possible D gene (5 bases). The length of the CDR3 is 13 residues. Trimming removed 3 bases from V and 1 base from J, with 6 bases in between. The germline V gene encodes CDR1 KGHSH and CDR2 LQKENI. CDR3 nucleotides: TGTGCCAGCTCACCGGACAATAACTATGGCTACACCTTC. Protein sequence: CASSPDNNYGYTF.

The chain recombines TRBV3-1 (or the pseudogene TRBV3-2) with TRBJ2-5, with TRBD1 matching 8 bases. V gave up 8 bases and J gave up 5 bases; unmatched junction bases: 10. This CDR3 spans 14 amino acids. In germline, CDR1 is LGHDT, CDR2 YNNKEL (reference sequence). CDR3 in DNA: TGTGCCAGCCCGGACAGGGTTTTTTGGGAGACCCAGTACTTC. Translating gives CASPDRVFWETQYF.

The chain employs TRBV6-6 and TRBJ2-6; maybe TRBD2 (5 bases). In germline, CDR1 is MNHNY, CDR2 SVGAGI (reference sequence). V gave up 2 bases and J gave up 2 bases, with 7 bases separating them. The CDR3 covers 15 residues. CDR3 sequence reads: CASSYEGAGANVLTF. CDR3 coding DNA: TGTGCCAGCAGTTACGAGGGCGCTGGGGCCAACGTCCTGACTTTC.

The chain couples TRBV7-9 to TRBJ2-3; D call uncertain. Trimming removed 1 base at V and 2 bases at J, with 4 bases between. Germline CDR1 is SEHNR and CDR2 is FQNEAQ (reference sequence). CDR3 length: 13 residues. For the CDR3, the DNA is TGTGCCAGCAGCTTAGTCCCCACAGATACGCAGTATTTT. It codes for CASSLVPTDTQYF.

V and J are TRBV10-3 and TRBJ1-6; 7 nucleotides line up with TRBD1. V dropped 4 bases and J dropped 7; count of bases not matched to a gene: 7. Germline lookup yields CDR1 ENHRY and CDR2 SYGVKD. This CDR3 spans 15 amino acids. CDR3 sequence: CAISGSPGGNSPLHF. CDR3 sequence (DNA): TGTGCCATCAGTGGTTCCCCAGGGGGAAATTCACCCCTCCACTTT.

The chain links TRBV21-1 to TRBJ2-5; TRBD1, as called in the table, went unchecked against the DNA. TRBV21-1 is an annotated pseudogene. The CDR3 has 15 amino acids. CDR3 nucleotides: TGTGCCAGCAGCAAAGTGCGACAGGGACCGGAGACCCAGTACTTC. Translation: CASSKVRQGPETQYF.

The genes are TRBV25-1 and TRBJ1-2, with TRBD1 matching over 8 bases. Trimming cost V 4 bases and J 1 base; bases outside gene matches: 8. Germline loops: CDR1 MGHDK, CDR2 SYGVNS. This CDR3 comprises 16 residues. CDR3 in DNA: TGTGCCAGCAGTGCCTCGTGGACAGGGATTAACTATGGCTACACCTTC. Translation gives CASSASWTGINYGYTF.

The sample holds a few counts of this clone. V usage is TRBV2 and J usage is TRBJ2-1, with 7 bases matching TRBD1. V gave up 7 bases and J gave up 6 bases; unmatched junction bases: 15. Germline V gives CDR1 SNHLY, CDR2 FYNNEI. There are 16 residues in the CDR3. The CDR3 DNA follows: TGTGCCAGCACTGCGTTGGCCACAGGGGAATTCAATGAGCAGTTCTTC. Amino acids: CASTALATGEFNEQFF.

This chain connects TRBV18 to TRBJ1-1, with 8 bases aligning to TRBD1. The V and J ends lost 3 bases and 5 bases, in that order; junction bases with no gene match: 8. Germline CDR1 reads KGHSH; CDR2 reads LQKENI. The CDR3 extends over 15 amino acids. CDR3 protein: CASSPPGQVATEAFF. In DNA form, the CDR3 reads TGTGCCAGCTCACCCCCGGGACAGGTCGCGACTGAAGCTTTCTTT.

This chain joins TRBV9 and TRBJ1-2; 10 bases line up with TRBD1. The germline CDR1 and CDR2 sequences are SGDLS and YYNGEE. The CDR3 is 17 amino acids. V was pared by 6 bases and J by 0 bases, with 11 bases of the junction left unmatched. CDR3 sequence (DNA): TGTGCCAGCACCCCACGGGACAGGGGTCAAACTAACTATGGCTACACCTTC. Protein product: CASTPRDRGQTNYGYTF.

This sequence joins TRBV5-4 and TRBJ2-2, with 10 bases aligning to TRBD2. Germline V CDR1 and CDR2: SGHNT, YYREEE (reference sequence). The CDR3 contains 16 residues. Losses at the gene ends were 3 bases for V and 6 bases for J; bases not matched to a gene: 8. The chain's CDR3 is CASSWAGAGGPGELFF. In DNA form, the CDR3 reads TGTGCCAGCAGCTGGGCAGGAGCGGGGGGGCCCGGGGAGCTGTTTTTT.

This rearrangement joins TRBV4-1 to TRBJ2-2; 9 bases fit TRBD2. The CDR3 loop spans 19 amino acids. V lost 4 bases to trimming and J lost 4 bases; unmatched junction nucleotides: 16. Germline V lookup: CDR1 MGHRA, CDR2 YSYEKL. CDR3 in DNA: TGCGCCAGCAGCCCCAAGGTCCAGCGGGGGGTTCGCGGCACCGGGGAGCTGTTTTTT. Protein sequence: CASSPKVQRGVRGTGELFF.

This clone occurred once. The chain joins TRBV2 to TRBJ2-7; D is tentatively TRBD1 or TRBD2 (5 bases each). CDR1 and CDR2 from the germline V gene are SNHLY and FYNNEI. The CDR3 extends over 16 amino acids. The germline V and J ends were trimmed by 6 bases and 1 base, with 19 bases remaining between them. CDR3 loop: CASSMVGDAFSYEQYF. The CDR3 region has the DNA TGTGCCAGCAGCATGGTCGGGGACGCCTTTTCCTACGAGCAGTACTTC. The whole variable domain, filled in from reference TRBV2 and TRBJ2-7, reads EPEVTQTPSHQVTQMGQEVILRCVPISNHLYFYWYRQILGQKVEFLVSFYNNEISEKSEIFDDQFSVERPDGSNFTLKIRSTKLEDSAMYFCASSMVGDAFSYEQYFGPGTRLTVT.

By proportion, this clone is medium-sized. The rearrangement links TRBV5-1 to TRBJ2-2, with 8 positions matching TRBD1. The CDR3 length is 14 residues. Germline CDR1 reads SGHRS; CDR2 reads YFSETQ. The trim removed 5 bases at V and 13 bases at J, leaving 13 bases unmatched. CDR3 sequence reads: CASSRTRDRSALFF. The CDR3 DNA reads TGCGCCAGCAGTAGAACACGGGACAGGTCTGCGCTGTTTTTT.

CDR3 nucleotide sequence: TGTGCCAGCAGCTTAGATGCGGGGGCTCTTCTCAATGAGCAGTTCTTC. This codes for CASSLDAGALLNEQFF. This chain uses TRBV7-3 with TRBJ2-1, with a weak D call TRBD2 (7 bases). V was clipped by 2 bases and J by 6 bases, with 17 bases between them. Germline V gene data show CDR1 as SGHTA and CDR2 as FQGTGA. The CDR3 is 16 amino acids. Drawing the rest from reference TRBV7-3 and TRBJ2-1, the complete variable domain is GAGVSQTPSNKVTEKGKYVELRCDPISGHTALYWYRQSLGQGPEFLIYFQGTGAADDSGLPNDRFFAVRPEGSVSTLKIQRTERGDSAVYLCASSLDAGALLNEQFFGPGTRLTVL.

The V and J genes are TRBV18 and TRBJ1-6; D unresolved. This CDR3 spans 13 amino acids. Per germline, CDR1 KGHSH and CDR2 LQKENI. Trimming shortened V by 7 bases and J by 7 bases, and 11 bases separated the two germline ends. This chain's CDR3 is CASLPSLNSPLHF. Written as DNA, the CDR3 is TGTGCCAGCTTACCGAGCCTCAATTCACCCCTCCACTTT.

The gene calls are TRBV4-2 and TRBJ2-3; 8 bases agree with TRBD2. Germline CDR1 and CDR2: LGHNA and YNFKEQ. The CDR3 totals 14 residues. The junction had 10 bases not matched to a gene; V was cut back by 4 bases and J by 10 bases. The CDR3 region has the DNA TGTGCCAGCAGCCGTAACGGGGGGGCCCTCCCGCAGTATTTT. Translation: CASSRNGGALPQYF.

V and J are TRBV6-5 and TRBJ2-2; perhaps D is TRBD1 or TRBD2 (5 bases each). Germline CDR1 MNHEY, CDR2 SVGAGI. V dropped 3 bases and J dropped 9 bases, with 14 bases sitting between them. This CDR3 has 14 amino acids. The CDR3 DNA reads as TGTGCCAGCAGTTATCTGGGACCAAGGAGGGAGCTGTTTTTT. Its translation: CASSYLGPRRELFF.

The rearrangement links TRBV29-1 to TRBJ1-6, with 7 bases lining up with TRBD1. Germline V gene sequence: CDR1 SQVTM, CDR2 ANQGSEA. The CDR3 sequence is 14 residues long. V lost 6 bases to trimming and J lost 7 bases; unmatched junction nucleotides: 9. CDR3 DNA sequence: TGCAGCGTCCGTAAACAGGGGACAAATTCACCCCTCCACTTT. It translates to CSVRKQGTNSPLHF.

This chain joins TRBV3-1 (or the pseudogene TRBV3-2) and TRBJ1-2; no reliable D call. CDR3 length: 13 amino acids. Germline values: CDR1 LGHDT, CDR2 YNNKEL (reference sequence). V lost 1 base to trimming and J lost 8 bases, with 11 bases between them. The CDR3 loop reads CASSQAPREGYTF. The DNA for the CDR3 is TGTGCCAGCAGCCAAGCCCCAAGAGAAGGCTACACCTTC.